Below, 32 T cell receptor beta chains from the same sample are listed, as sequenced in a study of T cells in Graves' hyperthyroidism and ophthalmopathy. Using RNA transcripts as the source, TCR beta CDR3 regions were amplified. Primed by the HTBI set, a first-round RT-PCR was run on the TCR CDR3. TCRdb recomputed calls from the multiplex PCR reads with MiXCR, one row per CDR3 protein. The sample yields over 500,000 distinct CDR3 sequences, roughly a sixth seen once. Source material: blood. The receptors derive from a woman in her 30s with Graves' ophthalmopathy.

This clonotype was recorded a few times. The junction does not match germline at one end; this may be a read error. CDR3 bases: TGTGCCTGGAGTGCCGGGACTCCCACCGGGGGGCTGTTTTTT. Its translation: CAWSAGTPTGGLFF. The chain has TRBV30 and TRBJ2-2; perhaps TRBD2 as D (6 bases). CDR3 length equals 14 residues. Looked up from germline, CDR1 is GTSNPN and CDR2 is SVGIG (reference sequence).

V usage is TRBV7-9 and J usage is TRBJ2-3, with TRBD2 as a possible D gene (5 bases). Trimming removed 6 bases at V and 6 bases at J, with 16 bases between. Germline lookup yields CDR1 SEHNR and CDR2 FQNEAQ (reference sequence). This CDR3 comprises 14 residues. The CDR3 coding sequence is TGTGCCAGCAGACAAGGACTGCAGCGGGATACGCAGTATTTT. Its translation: CASRQGLQRDTQYF.

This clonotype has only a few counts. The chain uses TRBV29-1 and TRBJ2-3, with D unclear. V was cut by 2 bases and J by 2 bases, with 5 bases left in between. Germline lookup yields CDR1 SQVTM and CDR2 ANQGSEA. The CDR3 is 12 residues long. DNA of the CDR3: TGCAGCGTTGAATCCCTCACAGATACGCAGTATTTT. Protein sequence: CSVESLTDTQYF.

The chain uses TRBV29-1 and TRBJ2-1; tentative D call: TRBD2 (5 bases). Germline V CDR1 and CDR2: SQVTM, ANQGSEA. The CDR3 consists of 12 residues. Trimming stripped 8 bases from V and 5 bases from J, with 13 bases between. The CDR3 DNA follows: TGCAGCTGTCTGCGGGTTGACAATGAGCAGTTCTTC. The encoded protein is CSCLRVDNEQFF.

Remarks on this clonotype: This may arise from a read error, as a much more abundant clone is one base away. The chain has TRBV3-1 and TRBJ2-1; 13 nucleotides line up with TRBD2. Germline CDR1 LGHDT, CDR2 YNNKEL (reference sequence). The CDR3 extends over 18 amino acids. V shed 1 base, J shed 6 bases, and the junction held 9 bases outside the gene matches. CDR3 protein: CASSQGKRLAGGSNEQFF. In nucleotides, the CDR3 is TGTGCCAGCAGCCAAGGTAAACGACTAGCGGGAGGAAGCAATGAGCAGTTCTTC.

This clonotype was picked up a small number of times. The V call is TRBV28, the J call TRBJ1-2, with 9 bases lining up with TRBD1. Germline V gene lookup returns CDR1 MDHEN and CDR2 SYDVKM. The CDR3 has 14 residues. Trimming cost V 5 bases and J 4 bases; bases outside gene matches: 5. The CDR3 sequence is CASSNIQGAYGYTF. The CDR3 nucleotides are TGTGCCAGCAGTAATATACAGGGGGCCTATGGCTACACCTTC.

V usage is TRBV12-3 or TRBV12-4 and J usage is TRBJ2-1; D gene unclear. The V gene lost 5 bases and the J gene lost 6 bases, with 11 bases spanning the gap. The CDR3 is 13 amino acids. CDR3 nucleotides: TGTGCCAGCAGTCCTAGGTCGGGCAATGAGCAGTTCTTC. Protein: CASSPRSGNEQFF.

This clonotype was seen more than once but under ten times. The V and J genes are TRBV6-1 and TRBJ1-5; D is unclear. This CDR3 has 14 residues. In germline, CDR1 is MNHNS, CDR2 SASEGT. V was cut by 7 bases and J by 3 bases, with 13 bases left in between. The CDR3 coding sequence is TGTGCCAGCATAAGTTTCGGGGACAATCAGCCCCAGCATTTT. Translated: CASISFGDNQPQHF.

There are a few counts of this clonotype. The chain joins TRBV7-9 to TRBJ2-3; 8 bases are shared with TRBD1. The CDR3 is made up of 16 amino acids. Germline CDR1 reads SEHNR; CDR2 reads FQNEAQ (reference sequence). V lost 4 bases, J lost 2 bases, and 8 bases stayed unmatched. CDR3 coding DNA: TGTGCCAGCAGCTCAATAACAGGGGGTGTCACAGATACGCAGTATTTT. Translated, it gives CASSSITGGVTDTQYF.

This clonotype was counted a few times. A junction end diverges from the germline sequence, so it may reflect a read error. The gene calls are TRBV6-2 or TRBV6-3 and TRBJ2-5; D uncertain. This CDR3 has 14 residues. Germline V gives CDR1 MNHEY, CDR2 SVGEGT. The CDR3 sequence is CASSSVGIYETQYF. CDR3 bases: TGCGCCAGCAGTTCTGTGGGGATTTACGAGACCCAGTACTTC.

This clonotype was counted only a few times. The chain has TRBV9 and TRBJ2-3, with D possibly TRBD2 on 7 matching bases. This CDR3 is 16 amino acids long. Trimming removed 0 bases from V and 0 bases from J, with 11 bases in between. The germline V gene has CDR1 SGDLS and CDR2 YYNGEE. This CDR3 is CASSVDRGASTDTQYF. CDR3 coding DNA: TGTGCCAGCAGCGTAGATCGGGGGGCGAGCACAGATACGCAGTATTTT.

The CDR3 bases are TGCAGTCCAAGGGCCGGGAGGCCGTACGAGCAGTACTTC. Translating gives CSPRAGRPYEQYF. This chain joins TRBV20-1 and TRBJ2-7; 7 nucleotides agree with TRBD2. CDR3 length: 13 residues. Per the germline V gene, CDR1 is DFQATT and CDR2 is SNEGSKA (reference sequence). V gave up 8 bases and J gave up 4 bases; unmatched junction bases: 11.

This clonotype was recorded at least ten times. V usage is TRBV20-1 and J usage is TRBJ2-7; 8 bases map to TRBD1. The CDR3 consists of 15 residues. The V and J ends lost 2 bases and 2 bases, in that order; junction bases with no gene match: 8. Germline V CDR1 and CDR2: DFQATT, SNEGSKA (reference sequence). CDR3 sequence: CSARRPRQGPYEQYF. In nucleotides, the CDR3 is TGCAGTGCTAGACGGCCCCGACAGGGGCCCTACGAGCAGTACTTC.

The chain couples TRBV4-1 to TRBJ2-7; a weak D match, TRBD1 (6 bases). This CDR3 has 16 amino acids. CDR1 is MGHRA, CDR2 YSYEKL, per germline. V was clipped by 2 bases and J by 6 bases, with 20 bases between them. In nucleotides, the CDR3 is TGCGCCAGCAGCCAACTACCAGGGGCGGCGGTAGGCGAGCAGTACTTC. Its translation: CASSQLPGAAVGEQYF.

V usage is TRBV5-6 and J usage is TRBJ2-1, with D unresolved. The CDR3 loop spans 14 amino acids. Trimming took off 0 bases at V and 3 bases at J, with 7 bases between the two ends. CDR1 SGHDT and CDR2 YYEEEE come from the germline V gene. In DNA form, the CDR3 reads TGTGCCAGCAGCTTGGAATTTCTCTACAATGAGCAGTTCTTC. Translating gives CASSLEFLYNEQFF.

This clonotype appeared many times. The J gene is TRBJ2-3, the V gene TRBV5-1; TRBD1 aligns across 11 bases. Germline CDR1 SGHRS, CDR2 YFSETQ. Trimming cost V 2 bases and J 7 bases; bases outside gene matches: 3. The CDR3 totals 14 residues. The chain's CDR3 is CASSFGQGAYTQYF. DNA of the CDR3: TGCGCCAGCAGCTTCGGACAGGGGGCTTATACGCAGTATTTT.

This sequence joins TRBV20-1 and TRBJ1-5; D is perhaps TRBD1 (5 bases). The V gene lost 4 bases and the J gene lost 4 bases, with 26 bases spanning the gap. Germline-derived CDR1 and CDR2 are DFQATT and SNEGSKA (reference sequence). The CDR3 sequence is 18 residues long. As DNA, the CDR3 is TGCAGTGCTACCTCCGGGACCAAGGGCAAAATTGTGAATCAGCCCCAGCATTTT. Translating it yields CSATSGTKGKIVNQPQHF.

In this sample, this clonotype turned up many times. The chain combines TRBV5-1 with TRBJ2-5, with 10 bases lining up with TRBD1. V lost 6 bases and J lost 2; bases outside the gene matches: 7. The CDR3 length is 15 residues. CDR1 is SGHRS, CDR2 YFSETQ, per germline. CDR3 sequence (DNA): TGCGCCAGCACCGGGACAGGGGTGCAACAAGAGACCCAGTACTTC. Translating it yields CASTGTGVQQETQYF.

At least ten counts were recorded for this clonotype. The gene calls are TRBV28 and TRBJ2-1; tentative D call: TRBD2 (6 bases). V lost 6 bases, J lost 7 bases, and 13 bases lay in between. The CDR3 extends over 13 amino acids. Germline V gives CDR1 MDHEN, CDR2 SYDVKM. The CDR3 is CASRLTSGNEQFF. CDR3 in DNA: TGTGCCAGCAGGCTAACCAGCGGGAATGAGCAGTTCTTC.

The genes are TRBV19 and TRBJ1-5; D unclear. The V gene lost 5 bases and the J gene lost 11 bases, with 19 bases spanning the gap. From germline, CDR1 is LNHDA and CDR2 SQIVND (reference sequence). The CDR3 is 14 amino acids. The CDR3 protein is CASSVIPGVPAQHF. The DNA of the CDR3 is TGTGCCAGTAGTGTCATCCCTGGGGTTCCGGCCCAGCATTTT.

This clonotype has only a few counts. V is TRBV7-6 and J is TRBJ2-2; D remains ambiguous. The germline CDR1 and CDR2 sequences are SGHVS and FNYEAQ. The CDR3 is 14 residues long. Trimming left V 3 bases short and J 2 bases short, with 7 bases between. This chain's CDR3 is CASSLWDNTGELFF. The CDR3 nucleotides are TGTGCCAGCAGCTTGTGGGATAACACCGGGGAGCTGTTTTTT. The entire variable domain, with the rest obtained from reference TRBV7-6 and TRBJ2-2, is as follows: GAGVSQSPRYKVTKRGQDVALRCDPISGHVSLYWYRQALGQGPEFLTYFNYEAQQDKSGLPNDRFSAERPEGSISTLTIQRTEQRDSAMYRCASSLWDNTGELFFGEGSRLTVL.

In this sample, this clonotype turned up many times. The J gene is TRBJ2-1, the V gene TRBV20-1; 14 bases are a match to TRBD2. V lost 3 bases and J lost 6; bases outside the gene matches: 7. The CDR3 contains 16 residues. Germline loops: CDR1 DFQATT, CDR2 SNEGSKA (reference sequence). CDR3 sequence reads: CSARTSGRAWGNEQFF. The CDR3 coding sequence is TGCAGTGCTAGGACTAGCGGGAGGGCCTGGGGCAATGAGCAGTTCTTC.

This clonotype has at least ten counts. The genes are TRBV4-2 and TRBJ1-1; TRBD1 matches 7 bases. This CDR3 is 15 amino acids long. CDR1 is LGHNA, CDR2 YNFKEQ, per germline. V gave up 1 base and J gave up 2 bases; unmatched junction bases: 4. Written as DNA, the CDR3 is TGTGCCAGCAGCCAAGTGACAGGGAGTAACACTGAAGCTTTCTTT. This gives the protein CASSQVTGSNTEAFF.

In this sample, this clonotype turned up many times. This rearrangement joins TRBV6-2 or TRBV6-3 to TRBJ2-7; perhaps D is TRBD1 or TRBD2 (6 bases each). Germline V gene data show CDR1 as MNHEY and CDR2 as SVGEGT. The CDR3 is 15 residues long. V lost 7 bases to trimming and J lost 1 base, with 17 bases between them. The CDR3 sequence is CASTRGPQISYEQYF. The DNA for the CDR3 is TGTGCCAGCACCCGGGGGCCCCAGATATCCTACGAGCAGTACTTC.

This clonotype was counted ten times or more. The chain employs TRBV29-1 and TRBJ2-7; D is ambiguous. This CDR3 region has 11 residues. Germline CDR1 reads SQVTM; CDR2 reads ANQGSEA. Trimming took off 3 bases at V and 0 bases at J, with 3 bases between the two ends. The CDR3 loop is CSVDNSYEQYF. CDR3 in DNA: TGCAGCGTTGACAACTCCTACGAGCAGTACTTC.

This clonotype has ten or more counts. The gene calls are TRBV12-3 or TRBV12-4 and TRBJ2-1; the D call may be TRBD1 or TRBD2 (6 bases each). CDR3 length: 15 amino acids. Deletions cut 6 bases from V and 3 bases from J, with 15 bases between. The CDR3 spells CASRWDLGGYNEQFF. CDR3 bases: TGTGCCAGCAGATGGGACTTAGGGGGCTACAATGAGCAGTTCTTC.

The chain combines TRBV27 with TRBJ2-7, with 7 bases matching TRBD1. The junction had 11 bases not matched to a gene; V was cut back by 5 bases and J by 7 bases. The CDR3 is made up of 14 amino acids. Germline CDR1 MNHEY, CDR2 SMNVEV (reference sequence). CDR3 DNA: TGTGCCAGCAGTGTTCCGGGACAGCCTTGGGAGCAGTACTTC. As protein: CASSVPGQPWEQYF.

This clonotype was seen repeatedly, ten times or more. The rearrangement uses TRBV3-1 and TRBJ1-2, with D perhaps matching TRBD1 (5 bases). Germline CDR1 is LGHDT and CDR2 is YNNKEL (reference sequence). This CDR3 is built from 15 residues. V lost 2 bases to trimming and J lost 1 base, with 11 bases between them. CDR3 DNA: TGTGCCAGCAGCCAACAGGGCGGGGGTAACTATGGCTACACCTTC. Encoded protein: CASSQQGGGNYGYTF. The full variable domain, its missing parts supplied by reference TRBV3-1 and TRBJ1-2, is DTAVSQTPKYLVTQMGNDKSIKCEQNLGHDTMYWYKQDSKKFLKIMFSYNNKELIINETVPNRFSPKSPDKAHLNLHINSLELGDSAVYFCASSQQGGGNYGYTFGSGTRLTVV.

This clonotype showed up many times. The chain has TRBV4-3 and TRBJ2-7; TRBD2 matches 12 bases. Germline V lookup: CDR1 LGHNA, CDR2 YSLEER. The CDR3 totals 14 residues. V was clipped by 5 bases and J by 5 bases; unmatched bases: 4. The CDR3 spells CASSRTSGNNEQYF. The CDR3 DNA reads TGCGCCAGCAGCAGGACTAGCGGGAACAACGAGCAGTACTTC.

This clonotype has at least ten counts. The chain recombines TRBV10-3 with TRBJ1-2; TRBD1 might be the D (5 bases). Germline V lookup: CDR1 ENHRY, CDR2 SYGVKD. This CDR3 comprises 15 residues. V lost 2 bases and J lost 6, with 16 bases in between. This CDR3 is CAISEGSTGSDGYTF. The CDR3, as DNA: TGTGCCATCAGTGAGGGGTCAACAGGATCGGATGGCTACACCTTC.

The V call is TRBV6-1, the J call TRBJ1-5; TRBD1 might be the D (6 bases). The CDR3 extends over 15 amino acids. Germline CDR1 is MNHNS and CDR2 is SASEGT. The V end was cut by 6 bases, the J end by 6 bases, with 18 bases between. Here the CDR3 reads CASSHEGGAGQPQHF. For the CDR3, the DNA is TGTGCCAGCAGCCACGAGGGGGGGGCAGGTCAGCCCCAGCATTTT.

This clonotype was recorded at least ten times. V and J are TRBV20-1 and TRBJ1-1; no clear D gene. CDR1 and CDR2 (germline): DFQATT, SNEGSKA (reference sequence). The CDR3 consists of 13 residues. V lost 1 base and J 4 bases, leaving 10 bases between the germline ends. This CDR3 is CSARVYGGTEAFF. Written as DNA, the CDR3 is TGCAGTGCTAGAGTCTATGGTGGCACTGAAGCTTTCTTT.